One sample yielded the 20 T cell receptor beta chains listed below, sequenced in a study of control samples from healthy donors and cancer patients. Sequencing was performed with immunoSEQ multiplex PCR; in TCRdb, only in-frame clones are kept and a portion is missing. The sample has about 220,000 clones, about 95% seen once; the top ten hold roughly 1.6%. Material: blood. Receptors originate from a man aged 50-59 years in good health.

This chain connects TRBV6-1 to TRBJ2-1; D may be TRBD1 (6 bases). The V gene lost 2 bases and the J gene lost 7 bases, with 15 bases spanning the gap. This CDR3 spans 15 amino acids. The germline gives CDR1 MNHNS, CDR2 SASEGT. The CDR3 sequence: CASSEQGIIRNEQFF. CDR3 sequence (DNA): TGTGCCAGCAGTGAACAGGGGATAATCAGAAATGAGCAGTTCTTC.

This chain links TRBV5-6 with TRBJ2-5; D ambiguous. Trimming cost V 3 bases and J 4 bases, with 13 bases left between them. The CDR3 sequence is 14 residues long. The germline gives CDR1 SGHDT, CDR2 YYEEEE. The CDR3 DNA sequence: TGTGCCAGCAGCTCCGTGGCCGCCGGAGAGACCCAGTACTTC. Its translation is CASSSVAAGETQYF.

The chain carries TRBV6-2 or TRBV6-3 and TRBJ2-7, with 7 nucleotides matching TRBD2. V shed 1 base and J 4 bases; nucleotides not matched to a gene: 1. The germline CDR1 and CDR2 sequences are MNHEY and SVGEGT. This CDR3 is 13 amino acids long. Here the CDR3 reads CASSYWGGYEQYF. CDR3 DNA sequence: TGTGCCAGCAGTTACTGGGGGGGGTACGAGCAGTACTTC.

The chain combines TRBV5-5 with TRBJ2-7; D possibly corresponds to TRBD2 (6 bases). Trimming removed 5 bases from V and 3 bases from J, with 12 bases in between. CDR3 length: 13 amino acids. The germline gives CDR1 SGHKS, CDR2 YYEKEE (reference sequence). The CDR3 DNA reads TGTGCCAGCAGTCGGGGGACTGACTACGAGCAGTACTTC. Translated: CASSRGTDYEQYF.

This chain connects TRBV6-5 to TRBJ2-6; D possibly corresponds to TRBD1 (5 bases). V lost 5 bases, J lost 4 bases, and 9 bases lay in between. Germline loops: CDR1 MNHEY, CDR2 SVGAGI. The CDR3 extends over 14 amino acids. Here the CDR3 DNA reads TGTGCCAGCAGTCCAGGGCCCGGGGCCAACGTCCTGACTTTC. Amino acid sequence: CASSPGPGANVLTF.

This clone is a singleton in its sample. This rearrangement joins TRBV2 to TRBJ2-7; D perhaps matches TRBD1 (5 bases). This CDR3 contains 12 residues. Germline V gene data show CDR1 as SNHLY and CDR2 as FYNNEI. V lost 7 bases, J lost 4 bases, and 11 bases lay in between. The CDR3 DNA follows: TGTGCCAGCAATAGGACACCTTACGAGCAGTACTTC. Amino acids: CASNRTPYEQYF.

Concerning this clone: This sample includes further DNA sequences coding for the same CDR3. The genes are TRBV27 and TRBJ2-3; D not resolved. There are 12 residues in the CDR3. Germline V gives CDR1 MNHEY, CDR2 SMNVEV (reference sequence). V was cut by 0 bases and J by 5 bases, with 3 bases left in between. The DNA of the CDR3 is TGTGCCAGCAGTTTATCGGGAGATACGCAGTATTTT. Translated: CASSLSGDTQYF.

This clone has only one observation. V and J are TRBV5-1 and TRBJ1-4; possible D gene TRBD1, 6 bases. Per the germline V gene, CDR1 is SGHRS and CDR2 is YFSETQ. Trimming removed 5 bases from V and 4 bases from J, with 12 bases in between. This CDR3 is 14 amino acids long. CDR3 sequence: CASSDQGINEKLFF. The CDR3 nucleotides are TGCGCCAGCAGTGACCAGGGGATTAATGAAAAACTGTTTTTT. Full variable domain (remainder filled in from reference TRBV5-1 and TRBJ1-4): KAGVTQTPRYLIKTRGQQVTLSCSPISGHRSVSWYQQTPGQGLQFLFEYFSETQRNKGNFPGRFSGRQFSNSRSEMNVSTLELGDSALYLCASSDQGINEKLFFGSGTQLSVL.

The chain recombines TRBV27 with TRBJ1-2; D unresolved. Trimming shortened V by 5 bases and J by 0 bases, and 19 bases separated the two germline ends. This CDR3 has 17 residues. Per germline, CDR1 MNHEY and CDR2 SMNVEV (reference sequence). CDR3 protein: CASSQGQVFPSNYGYTF. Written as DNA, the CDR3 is TGTGCCAGCAGTCAAGGGCAGGTGTTTCCTTCTAACTATGGCTACACCTTC.

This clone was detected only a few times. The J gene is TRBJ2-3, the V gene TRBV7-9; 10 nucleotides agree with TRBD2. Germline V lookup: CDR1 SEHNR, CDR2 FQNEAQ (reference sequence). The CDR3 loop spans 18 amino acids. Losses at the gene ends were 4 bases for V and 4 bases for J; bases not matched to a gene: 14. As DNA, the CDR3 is TGTGCCAGCAGCTCAGCCCCCGGGGAGCGGGGGGGTTCAGATACGCAGTATTTT. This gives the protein CASSSAPGERGGSDTQYF.

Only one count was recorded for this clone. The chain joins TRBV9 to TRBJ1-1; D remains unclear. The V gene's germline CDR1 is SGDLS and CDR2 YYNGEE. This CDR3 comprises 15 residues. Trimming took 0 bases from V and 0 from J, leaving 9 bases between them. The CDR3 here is CASSVAGPMNTEAFF. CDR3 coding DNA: TGTGCCAGCAGCGTAGCTGGACCCATGAACACTGAAGCTTTCTTT. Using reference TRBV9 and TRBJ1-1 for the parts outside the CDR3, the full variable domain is DSGVTQTPKHLITATGQRVTLRCSPRSGDLSVYWYQQSLDQGLQFLIQYYNGEERAKGNILERFSAQQFPDLHSELNLSSLELGDSALYFCASSVAGPMNTEAFFGQGTRLTVV.

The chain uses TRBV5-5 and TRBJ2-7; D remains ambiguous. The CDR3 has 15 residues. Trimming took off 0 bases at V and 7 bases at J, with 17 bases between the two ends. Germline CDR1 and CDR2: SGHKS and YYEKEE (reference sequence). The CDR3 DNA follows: TGTGCCAGCAGCTTGGCCTCAGGTTGGATTACGGAGCAGTACGTC. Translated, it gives CASSLASGWITEQYV.

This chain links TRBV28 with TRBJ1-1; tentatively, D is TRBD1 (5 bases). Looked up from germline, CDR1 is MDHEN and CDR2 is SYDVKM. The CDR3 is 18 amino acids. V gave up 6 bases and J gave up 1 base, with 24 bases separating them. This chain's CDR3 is CASSPTRGGKVRNTEAFF. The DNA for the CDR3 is TGTGCCAGCAGCCCAACTCGGGGGGGGAAAGTAAGGAACACTGAAGCTTTCTTT.

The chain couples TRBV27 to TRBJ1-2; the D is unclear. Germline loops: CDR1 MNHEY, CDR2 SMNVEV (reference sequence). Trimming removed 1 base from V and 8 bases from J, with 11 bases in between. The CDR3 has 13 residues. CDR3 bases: TGTGCCAGCAGTTTATTTGGGGTGACCGGCTACACCTTC. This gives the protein CASSLFGVTGYTF.

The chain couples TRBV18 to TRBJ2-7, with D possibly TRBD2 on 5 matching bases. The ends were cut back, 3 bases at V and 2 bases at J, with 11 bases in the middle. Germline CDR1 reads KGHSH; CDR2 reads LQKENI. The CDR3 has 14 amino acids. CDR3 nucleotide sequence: TGTGCCAGCTCACCGGGTCGGGGAGCCTACGAGCAGTACGTC. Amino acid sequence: CASSPGRGAYEQYV.

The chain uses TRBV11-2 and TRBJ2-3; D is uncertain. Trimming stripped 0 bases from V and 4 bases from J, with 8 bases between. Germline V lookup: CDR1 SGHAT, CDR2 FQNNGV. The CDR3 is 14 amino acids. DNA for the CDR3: TGTGCCAGCAGCTTAGATAGGGTGGCAGATACGCAGTATTTT. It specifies CASSLDRVADTQYF.

This chain's CDR3 is CASSYRDGSYEQYF. The DNA of the CDR3 is TGTGCCAGCAGTTACCGGGACGGGTCCTACGAGCAGTACTTC. The rearrangement uses TRBV6-2 or TRBV6-3 and TRBJ2-7, with D perhaps given as TRBD1 or TRBD2 (5 bases each). The length of the CDR3 is 14 residues. V was clipped by 2 bases and J by 1 base, with 9 bases between them. CDR1 is MNHEY and CDR2 is SVGEGT in the germline V gene.

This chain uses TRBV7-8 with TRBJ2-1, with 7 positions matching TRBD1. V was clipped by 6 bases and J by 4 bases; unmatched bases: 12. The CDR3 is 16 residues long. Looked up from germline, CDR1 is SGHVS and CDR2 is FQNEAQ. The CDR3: CASRSWGTALYNEQFF. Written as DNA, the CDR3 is TGTGCCAGCAGATCGTGGGGGACAGCATTGTACAATGAGCAGTTCTTC.

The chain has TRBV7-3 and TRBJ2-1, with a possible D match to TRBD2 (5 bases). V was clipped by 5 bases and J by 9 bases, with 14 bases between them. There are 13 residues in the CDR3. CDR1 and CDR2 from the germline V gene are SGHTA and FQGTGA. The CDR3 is CASSAPNGIEQFF. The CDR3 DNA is TGTGCCAGCAGCGCCCCCAACGGGATTGAGCAGTTCTTC. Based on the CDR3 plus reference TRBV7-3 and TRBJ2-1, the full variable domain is GAGVSQTPSNKVTEKGKYVELRCDPISGHTALYWYRQSLGQGPEFLIYFQGTGAADDSGLPNDRFFAVRPEGSVSTLKIQRTERGDSAVYLCASSAPNGIEQFFGPGTRLTVL.

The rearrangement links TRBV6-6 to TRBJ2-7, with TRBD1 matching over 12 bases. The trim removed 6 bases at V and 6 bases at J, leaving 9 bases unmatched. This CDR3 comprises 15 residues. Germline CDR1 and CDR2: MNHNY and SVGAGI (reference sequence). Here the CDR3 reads CASSLTGTGGREQYV. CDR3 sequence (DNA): TGTGCCAGCAGCCTTACCGGGACAGGGGGCCGCGAGCAGTACGTC.